This T cell receptor beta chain was identified during a study of PD-1 blockade in mismatch repair-deficient tumors. CDR1 and CDR2 from the germline V gene are SGHRS and YFSETQ. The CDR3 has 15 residues. V dropped 4 bases and J dropped 2; count of bases not matched to a gene: 7. TCRs were sequenced from a few patients responding to pembrolizumab. Points from the study as a whole: After pembrolizumab, tumor-resident clones rose rapidly, then generally contracted before radiologic responses.

TCRdb keeps only in-frame clones here, not all; method: immunoSEQ multiplex PCR. The sample lists tens of thousands of clones; approximately 81% were seen once. Comments on this clone: Its antigen is as yet unknown.

The input for sequencing was peripheral blood, taken 44 weeks after starting pembrolizumab. The origin of this receptor is an adult with mismatch repair-deficient cancer. The V call is TRBV5-1, the J call TRBJ2-3; 7 bases fit TRBD2. CDR3 in amino acids: CASSAYGGFTDTQYF. The CDR3 coding sequence is TGCGCCAGCAGCGCTTACGGGGGGTTCACAGATACGCAGTATTTT.